The rows below give T cell receptor beta chains drawn from one sample of a study of Ad26.COV2.S vaccination and SARS-CoV-2 variants. The data were produced by immunoSEQ multiplex PCR, yet TCRdb's version contains in-frame clones alone and is incomplete. The repertoire consists of 300,000 to 400,000 clones, with 75% to 90% occurring once and the leading ten covering roughly 4.8%. The starting material was peripheral blood, obtained in a trial of Ad26.COV2.S vaccine versus placebo. Every receptor here comes from a person aged 18-65 years who received the Ad26.COV2.S COVID-19 vaccine or a placebo. CDR3s leave out the opening cysteine and the closing phenylalanine or tryptophan.

V: TRBV29-1
J: TRBJ1-1
CDR3: SVGRTGGFEAF

V: TRBV10-3
J: TRBJ2-5
CDR3: AISESYETQY

V: TRBV12-5
J: TRBJ2-1
CDR3: ASGLVLASNEQF

V: TRBV2
J: TRBJ1-3
CDR3: ASSVRQNTIY

V: TRBV25-1
J: TRBJ2-7
CDR3: ASRALTPPYEQY

V: TRBV28
J: TRBJ1-1
CDR3: ASSTPHRNTEAF

V: TRBV2
J: TRBJ2-2
CDR3: ASSEDRNTGELF

V: TRBV5-6
J: TRBJ1-3
CDR3: ASSTRDRGLGNTIY

V: TRBV30
J: TRBJ2-1
CDR3: AWSVTGTDWLEQF

V: TRBV15
J: TRBJ2-7
CDR3: ATSRVQTGGYEQY

V: TRBV28
J: TRBJ2-7
CDR3: ASRLGTGGKNEQY

V: TRBV9
J: TRBJ2-2
CDR3: ASSVDPSNTGELF

V: TRBV14
J: TRBJ2-3
CDR3: ASSRGSDTQY

V: TRBV7-2
J: TRBJ2-7
CDR3: ASSLSGGEQY

V: TRBV19
J: TRBJ2-5
CDR3: ASSMSSGGQETQY

V: TRBV6-6
J: TRBJ2-7
CDR3: ASSAGQGGAYEQY

V: TRBV7-6
J: TRBJ2-1
CDR3: ASSLATSGGYNEQF

V: TRBV19
J: TRBJ1-6
CDR3: ASSVVSYNSPLH

V: TRBV28
J: TRBJ2-5
CDR3: ASRRLETQY

V: TRBV6-5
J: TRBJ1-1
CDR3: ASSLTPDRDAEAF

V: TRBV30
J: TRBJ1-4
CDR3: AWGKRGNEKLF

V: TRBV6-6
J: TRBJ1-5
CDR3: ASSSHEGQPQH

V: TRBV6-1
J: TRBJ2-3
CDR3: ASSEVVSGRRTDTQY

V: TRBV6-2/TRBV6-3
J: TRBJ1-1
CDR3: ASSYMQLGNTEAF

V: TRBV5-1
J: TRBJ1-1
CDR3: ASSYTGTDTEAF

V: TRBV5-1
J: TRBJ2-2
CDR3: ASSLTGTPSRELF

V: TRBV13
J: TRBJ2-7
CDR3: ASSLGRGRADEQY

V: TRBV3-1/TRBV3-2
J: TRBJ1-4
CDR3: ASSRGGSGEKLF

V: TRBV10-3
J: TRBJ2-5
CDR3: AIRAGQGIGEETQY

V: TRBV6-1
J: TRBJ1-4
CDR3: ASRLTEATNEKLF

V: TRBV11-2
J: TRBJ2-7
CDR3: ASSLWTGQGYEQY

V: TRBV27
J: TRBJ2-1
CDR3: ASSLRGRGTNEQF

V: TRBV7-9
J: TRBJ1-1
CDR3: ASSSQGSGTEAF

V: TRBV25-1
J: TRBJ2-3
CDR3: ASTPFGGREADTQY

V: TRBV5-1
J: TRBJ1-1
CDR3: ASSLVEGNTEAF

V: TRBV7-2
J: TRBJ1-1
CDR3: ASSLDRVVAF

V: TRBV30
J: TRBJ1-2
CDR3: AWSVNYGYT

V: TRBV11-2
J: TRBJ2-1
CDR3: ASSQGTSGTISYNEQF

V: TRBV6-1
J: TRBJ1-2
CDR3: ASSEVPGYT

V: TRBV18
J: TRBJ1-2
CDR3: ASSPGESGYT

V: TRBV24-1
J: TRBJ2-1
CDR3: ATSDRRGAIEQF

V: TRBV2
J: TRBJ2-7
CDR3: ATGQGSYEQY

V: TRBV12-3/TRBV12-4
J: TRBJ1-2
CDR3: ASSSGPNYGYT

V: TRBV5-7
J: TRBJ1-1
CDR3: ASSRGPTGGHTEAF

V: TRBV30
J: TRBJ2-1
CDR3: AWIGISGRTSEQF

V: TRBV29-1
J: TRBJ2-1
CDR3: SVYGTGNEQF

V: TRBV7-9
J: TRBJ1-4
CDR3: ASSLRQQILEKLF

V: TRBV5-6
J: TRBJ1-1
CDR3: ASSPWGWAPNTEAF

V: TRBV18
J: TRBJ2-3
CDR3: ASSQTSGGHPDTQY

V: TRBV6-5
J: TRBJ1-2
CDR3: ASWDREYYGYT

V: TRBV28
J: TRBJ2-5
CDR3: ASTSLAGGQETQY

V: TRBV7-2
J: TRBJ1-1
CDR3: ASSLALANTEAF

V: TRBV10-2
J: TRBJ2-5
CDR3: AIQGQGTPGETQY

V: TRBV9
J: TRBJ2-7
CDR3: ASSVVPGYEQY

V: TRBV9
J: TRBJ2-2
CDR3: ASSQQVGPNTGELF